This record concerns one T cell receptor beta chain sequence. Its antigen remains unknown. The data were obtained in a study of cytomegalovirus exposure and HLA in healthy donors. The PCR made use of 60 Vbeta and 13 Jbeta primers. Libraries were prepared by immunoSEQ multiplex PCR; TCRdb keeps only in-frame clonotypes and omits some of them. Of some 170,000 clones in the sample, about 75% were seen once. V was pared by 2 bases and J by 12 bases, with 20 bases between. This CDR3 region has 13 residues. Germline V gives CDR1 GTSNPN, CDR2 SVGIG (reference sequence). General study findings and limits: Whilst most TCR sequences proved rare, a subset of public TCRs occurred across many donors. Sequencing depth across donors, presence/absence analyses assumed, was roughly uniform.

The chain recombines TRBV30 with TRBJ2-7; D ambiguous. The sequence came from a man aged 18-30 years in good health and CMV-seropositive. The sample consisted of PBMCs. The CDR3 DNA reads as TGTGCCTGGAGTTCCGACACGCAGCCTGCGCTGTACGTC. Translated: CAWSSDTQPALYV.